The 3 T cell receptor beta chains given below trace back to one sample, sequenced in a study of T cells in Graves' hyperthyroidism and ophthalmopathy. Regions amplified from RNA transcripts were the TCR beta CDR3 regions. Researchers ran a first-round RT-PCR on the TCR CDR3 using the HTBI primer set. MiXCR, applied by TCRdb to the multiplex PCR reads, yields one record per CDR3 protein. Found here are fewer than 500,000 distinct CDR3 sequences, under 15% of them singletons; the top ten hold under 15%. Material for sequencing was blood. These receptors were obtained from a man younger than 35 with Graves' ophthalmopathy.

The table lists this clonotype with many counts. The chain is built from TRBV11-2 and TRBJ2-7; D may correspond to TRBD1 or TRBD2 (5 bases each). CDR1 is SGHAT and CDR2 is FQNNGV in the germline V gene. This CDR3 is 15 amino acids long. V gave up 5 bases and J gave up 4 bases, with 18 bases separating them. CDR3 in DNA: TGTGCCAGCAGCCGATTCCGGGACGGAATATACGAGCAGTACTTC. Protein product: CASSRFRDGIYEQYF.

This clonotype has at least ten counts. The chain couples TRBV27 to TRBJ2-1, with D perhaps matching TRBD2 (6 bases). Trimming left V 3 bases short and J 11 bases short, with 17 bases between. This CDR3 has 14 residues. From germline, CDR1 is MNHEY and CDR2 SMNVEV (reference sequence). The CDR3: CASSFTRRGFKQFF. The DNA of the CDR3 is TGTGCCAGCAGTTTTACGAGGAGGGGATTTAAGCAGTTCTTC.

As concerns this clonotype: A much larger clone lies one base from this, so it may be a read error. The rearrangement links TRBV12-3 or TRBV12-4 to TRBJ2-7; no firm D call. Trimming shortened V by 3 bases and J by 4 bases, and 10 bases separated the two germline ends. The CDR3 runs 13 residues. The CDR3 sequence: CASSFKRVYEQYF. The DNA for the CDR3 is TGTGCCAGCAGTTTCAAAAGGGTTTACGAGCAGTACTTC.